This T cell receptor (beta chain) came from a study of PD-1 blockade in classical Hodgkin lymphoma. Findings of the study overall: The authors have not defined what causes the repertoire differences, possibly disease activity or prior therapy. The study reported lower baseline TCR diversity in newly diagnosed patients than in healthy donors.

The sample holds one count of this clone. Its antigen is unknown. The data were produced by immunoSEQ multiplex PCR, yet TCRdb's version contains in-frame clones alone and is incomplete. Among some 34,000 clones, roughly 89% were seen once, and the ten largest hold under 0.25%. V lost 9 bases and J lost 5, with 4 bases in between. Looked up from germline, CDR1 is MDHEN and CDR2 is SYDVKM. This CDR3 has 10 amino acids. Time point of the sample: newly diagnosed, previously untreated cHL patient sample. Using magnetic negative selection, the CD4+ T cells were separated out of thawed PBMCs. The rearrangement joins TRBV28 to TRBJ1-4; D remains unclear. Sequenced: CD4+ T cells from blood. This TCR derives from a human donor with classical Hodgkin lymphoma. DNA of the CDR3: TGTGCCAGTGGAAATGAAAAACTGTTTTTT. Encoded protein: CASGNEKLFF. Filled out from reference TRBV28 and TRBJ1-4, the complete variable domain reads DVKVTQSSRYLVKRTGEKVFLECVQDMDHENMFWYRQDPGLGLRLIYFSYDVKMKEKGDIPEGYSVSREKKERFSLILESASTNQTSMYLCASGNEKLFFGSGTQLSVL.